This T cell receptor (beta chain) was identified in a study of T-cell memory formation after mild COVID-19. TCRdb called the 5' RACE reads again in MiXCR, with one record for every CDR3 protein. Among about 470,000 distinct CDR3 sequences listed, more than 20% were seen once. This clonotype occurred a few times. This clonotype was sampled from an adult woman who had mild COVID-19 (a few samples of this study predate the infection). Cell type and time point are not known. Sequencing was carried out using PBMCs or a T cell subset sorted from them (not recorded which).

The CDR3: CASSLDRLANTGELFF. CDR3 nucleotides: TGCGCCAGCAGCTTGGATCGGTTGGCGAACACCGGGGAGCTGTTTTTT. The chain joins TRBV5-1 to TRBJ2-2; D remains ambiguous. V dropped 0 bases and J dropped 0 bases, with 9 bases sitting between them. Germline lookup yields CDR1 SGHRS and CDR2 YFSETQ. There are 16 residues in the CDR3.